This T cell receptor (beta chain) was recorded in a study of Ad26.COV2.S vaccination and SARS-CoV-2 variants. Study observations and caveats: In vaccinated individuals, spike-specific CD8+ and CD4+ T cell responses reportedly displayed substantial breadth.

Concerning this clone itself: Its antigen is still unknown.

Germline CDR1 and CDR2: SGHTA and FQGNSA. CDR3 size: 15 residues. The V gene end was trimmed by 2 bases and the J gene end by 10 bases; junction bases not matched to a gene: 7. Treatment noted: roughly 20 received Ad26.COV2.S at low or high dose, single or two shots; 5 received placebo; per-sample allocation not given. After the first vaccine or placebo injection, samples were drawn on day 63. Donation came from an adult in Boston who was aged 18-55 years. Assay: immunoSEQ multiplex PCR; the TCRdb copy retains only in-frame clones and omits some. This sample has some 340,000 clones, with more than 70% found just once.

This specimen consisted of peripheral blood, obtained in a trial of Ad26.COV2.S vaccine versus placebo. The source of this sequence is a person aged 18-65 years who received the Ad26.COV2.S COVID-19 vaccine or a placebo. The chain recombines TRBV7-2 with TRBJ2-1; 11 nucleotides agree with TRBD2. CDR3 bases: TGTGCCAGCAGCTTAAGTAGCGGGGGGGCCCTGGAGCAGTTCTTC. Translation: CASSLSSGGALEQFF.